The clone carrying this T cell receptor beta chain was found a few times. This record comes from a study of patients and donors after allogeneic stem cell transplantation. CDR1 SGHVS and CDR2 FQNEAQ come from the germline V gene. V was clipped by 3 bases and J by 1 base, with 13 bases between them. The CDR3 length is 16 residues. TCRdb reprocessed the RT-PCR reads with MiXCR, giving one entry per CDR3 protein. The repertoire has roughly 180,000 distinct CDR3 sequences, roughly two fifths of them found once; the top ten carry 33%. The chain recombines TRBV7-8 with TRBJ1-5; possible D gene TRBD1, 5 bases. Input material: blood, either unsorted or a sorted T cell fraction (not recorded which). This TCR came from a human donor who was either an allogeneic HSCT recipient or a stem cell or donor lymphocyte infusion donor (not recorded which). It is not recorded whose cells these are; they may come from a transplant donor. The CDR3 protein is CASSLQGAYSNQPQHF. DNA of the CDR3: TGTGCCAGCAGCTTGCAAGGGGCGTACAGCAATCAGCCCCAGCATTTT.